The clone carrying this T cell receptor (beta chain) is a singleton in its sample. This entry is derived from a study of cytomegalovirus exposure and HLA in healthy donors. With 60 Vbeta and 13 Jbeta primers, the PCR was carried out. Clones were read by immunoSEQ multiplex PCR, and TCRdb kept only the in-frame ones, dropping some. The data contain 150,000 to 200,000 clones, more than 75% of them singletons. The CDR3 loop spans 16 amino acids. The germline CDR1 and CDR2 sequences are MGHRA and YSYEKL. Deletions cut 2 bases from V and 5 bases from J, with 18 bases between. The V call is TRBV4-1, the J call TRBJ2-5, with D perhaps matching TRBD2 (7 bases). Sequencing was performed on PBMCs. The clonotype originates from a woman aged 18 to 35 in good health and CMV-seronegative. The CDR3 DNA reads as TGCGCCAGCAGCCAACTATGGAGGGGGGGCTGGGAGACCCAGTACTTC. It specifies CASSQLWRGGWETQYF.